The 5 T cell receptor beta chains below all came from one sample that was sequenced in a study of cytomegalovirus exposure and HLA in healthy donors. The PCR used 60 Vbeta and 13 Jbeta primers. Here immunoSEQ multiplex PCR was the method, and the copy in TCRdb shows in-frame clones only, minus some. There are approximately 190,000 clones in the sample; approximately 81% occur only once, and 3.8% lies in the top ten. Source material: PBMCs. The receptor set was obtained from a man between 50 and 59 years old in good health and CMV-seronegative.

This clone was detected a few times. The chain employs TRBV29-1 and TRBJ1-1, with 10 bases identical to TRBD1. V gave up 7 bases and J gave up 4 bases; unmatched junction bases: 12. Germline V gene sequence: CDR1 SQVTM, CDR2 ANQGSEA. This CDR3 is 15 amino acids long. The CDR3 sequence is CSAIVPGQGRTEAFF. The CDR3 DNA follows: TGCAGCGCTATTGTCCCGGGACAGGGGCGCACTGAAGCTTTCTTT.

The genes are TRBV27 and TRBJ1-5; possibly TRBD1 for D (5 bases). The CDR3 has 14 amino acids. V lost 8 bases to trimming and J lost 1 base, with 12 bases between them. CDR1 and CDR2 from the germline V gene are MNHEY and SMNVEV (reference sequence). Here the CDR3 DNA reads TGTGCCAGCGGTGGACACCTGAGCAATCAGCCCCAGCATTTT. Residues: CASGGHLSNQPQHF.

V gene TRBV9 combines with J gene TRBJ2-5; the match to TRBD2 covers 7 bases. CDR1 and CDR2 (germline): SGDLS, YYNGEE. Germline trimming cut 0 bases from V and 2 bases from J; bases unmatched to any gene: 10. CDR3 size: 17 residues. In DNA form, the CDR3 reads TGTGCCAGCAGCGTAGGTCATCAGGGCGGGAGACAAGAGACCCAGTACTTC. Its translation is CASSVGHQGGRQETQYF.

The genes are TRBV27 and TRBJ1-1, with 7 bases fitting TRBD1. The germline gives CDR1 MNHEY, CDR2 SMNVEV (reference sequence). Trimming took 2 bases from V and 5 from J; bases not matched to a gene: 2. This CDR3 has 13 residues. As DNA, the CDR3 is TGTGCCAGCAGTTTAGCCAGGGGGACTGAAGCTTTCTTT. Encoded protein: CASSLARGTEAFF.

Only one count was recorded for this clone. The rearrangement links TRBV30 to TRBJ2-1, with 7 nucleotides matching TRBD2. Germline V gene lookup returns CDR1 GTSNPN and CDR2 SVGIG (reference sequence). CDR3 length: 14 residues. The V gene end was trimmed by 2 bases and the J gene end by 9 bases; junction bases not matched to a gene: 10. CDR3 DNA sequence: TGTGCCTGGAGTTCGGGGGTGGGGGGGGGTGAGCAGTTCTTC. Translation: CAWSSGVGGGEQFF. Full variable domain (remainder filled in from reference TRBV30 and TRBJ2-1): SQTIHQWPATLVQPVGSPLSLECTVEGTSNPNLYWYRQAAGRGLQLLFYSVGIGQISSEVPQNLSASRPQDRQFILSSKKLLLSDSGFYLCAWSSGVGGGEQFFGPGTRLTVL.